This note documents a single T cell receptor (beta chain) sequence. Its recognized antigen is unknown. The sample holds no much larger clone one base away, and base qualities are not on file. The data were taken from a study of post-analysis software for immune sequencing data (dated by TCRdb to the mid-2010s). Context from the whole study: The recorded disease courses included relapsing-remitting, secondary progressive and progressive-relapsing multiple sclerosis, and some patients had no subtype annotation. Patient repertoires were compared against about twelve previously published healthy control repertoires from donors aged 6 to 25 years. A subset of samples was prepared in parallel using single-end sample barcoding, then pooled and co-amplified after Illumina adapter ligation. What the authors observed across the whole study: The multiple sclerosis patient group was slightly younger than the control group. Significantly lower normalized Chao1 diversity was found in multiple sclerosis patients than in controls, suggesting substantial peripheral T-cell clonal expansion. When samples were clustered directly using the F measure, samples prepared in the same batch co-clustered strongly, which prompted a batch-effect correction. Significantly higher frequencies in patients than in controls were found for roughly five TRBV segments, including TRBV5-6, TRBV5-1 and TRBV20-1.

TCR beta repertoires were profiled from peripheral blood of more than ten young patients with multiple sclerosis to demonstrate the VDJtools post-analysis software. The multiple sclerosis patients were children and adolescents ranging in age from about 6 to 17 years. The library was prepared using PCR. Sequencing instrument: Illumina HiSeq 2500. To reduce PCR and sequencing biases, unique molecular identifiers were incorporated into the TCR beta cDNA libraries. Some 500,000 cDNA molecules were obtained for every 1 to 10 million input T cells, so each molecule roughly corresponded to one T cell. The patient libraries were prepared and sequenced using the same protocol as the earlier healthy control dataset. Samples belonging to the same batch were prepared together, multiplexed and sequenced on a shared HiSeq lane. Concerning the study's data processing: MIGEC was used to process the raw barcoded reads, and molecular identifier groups with only a single read were discarded before consensus assembly and CDR3 extraction. Clonotype tables were post-analysed with VDJtools, normalizing diversity by down-sampling all datasets to the smallest sample size. To correct batch-related cross-sample contamination, repertoire overlap clustering matched CDR3 amino acid sequences but not nucleotide sequences. Using fastp trimming at Q25 and MiXCR clonotype assembly, TCRdb reanalyzed the public sequencing data and kept in-frame beta chains. Identical CDR3 protein sequences are pooled into one entry, listed with their most common genes and DNA. These V and J calls derive from TCRdb rather than the authors' analysis. This sample is represented by hundreds of thousands of distinct CDR3 sequences; roughly half of them were singletons. The ten largest account for roughly 4.4% of the sample.

Via the germline V gene, CDR1 is SGHRS and CDR2 YFSETQ. CDR3 length: 16 amino acids, cysteine to phenylalanine. Just CDR3 DNA is preserved here, 48 bases in frame from base 1. V loses 4 bases at its end and J loses 3 bases; junction bases beyond the gene matches: 7. The rearrangement combines TRBV5-1 with TRBJ2-3; 11 of the junction bases match TRBD2. Sequenced input: blood. The origin of this receptor is a girl aged 10 to 17 with multiple sclerosis. The DNA sequence follows: TGCGCCAGCAGCACAACGGGACTAGCGGCTACAGATACGCAGTATTTT. The translation is CASSTTGLAATDTQYF.